The clone carrying this T cell receptor (beta chain) was recorded at least ten times. Its target is unknown. The sample belongs to a study of T cell responses to AZD1222 COVID-19 vaccine. Study observations and caveats: Most donors were white British, females outnumbered males, and clonal diversity was possibly underestimated. In all cases, repertoires were sampled only after the peak T cell response. Close to half of all spike-specific TCRs reportedly target regions of the variants that are unmutated.

Profiling relied on immunoSEQ multiplex PCR, and the TCRdb table lists in-frame clones only, not all of them. The table lists around 88,000 clones, nearly 90% of them singletons, with around 2.8% in the top ten. CDR3 length: 16 amino acids. The germline V gene has CDR1 SGHDT and CDR2 YYEEEE. V was pared by 4 bases and J by 7 bases, with 13 bases of the junction left unmatched. V usage is TRBV5-6 and J usage is TRBJ2-7; 11 bases line up with TRBD1. The sequence was collected from an adult in good health. The sequences come from peripheral blood, collected on day 0 of MenACWY control vaccination. This CDR3 is CASSARTGGLFGEQYF. DNA of the CDR3: TGTGCCAGCAGCGCCAGGACAGGGGGCCTCTTTGGGGAGCAGTACTTC.